Sequencing of this TCR beta chain was carried out in a study of blood T cell repertoires in COVID-19. Study-wide background: Samples came from the United States, Italy and Spain, spanning acute and convalescent COVID-19. T cells, B-cell-depleted T cells, or PBMCs provided the cDNA or gDNA that served as material.

As processed by the authors: Amplification with reference gene primers provided the estimates of nucleated cell counts. Clones were sequenced by immunoSEQ multiplex PCR, and TCRdb holds only the in-frame ones, with some missing. V, J and clone size were drawn from that table, and D and trimming were deduced from the DNA. The table shows about 130,000 clones, with less than 90% occurring only once. This clone was observed once. The sample taken for sequencing was peripheral blood. This TCR derives from a man older than 75 with active or convalescent COVID-19.

The CDR3 here is CASRTSGDYEGEQYF. The CDR3 DNA reads TGTGCCTCAAGGACTAGCGGCGACTACGAGGGCGAGCAGTACTTC. This sequence joins TRBV10-3 and TRBJ2-7; 10 nucleotides align to TRBD2. Germline trimming cut 11 bases from V and 6 bases from J; bases unmatched to any gene: 16. The germline gives CDR1 ENHRY, CDR2 SYGVKD. The CDR3 is made up of 15 amino acids.